This entry lists 27 T cell receptor beta chains sequenced from one sample in a study of human T cells and chemical hapten exposure. TCRdb recomputed calls from the RACE reads with MiXCR, one row per CDR3 protein. This table holds about 110,000 distinct CDR3 sequences, 30% to 35% found once. Noted time point: patch test 3, about 24 weeks after DPC sensitization. As to treatment: therapeutic diphenylcyclopropenone sensitization with weekly scalp DPC. The sequences come from whole blood, collected in connection with sensitization to the hapten diphenylcyclopropenone (DPC). The receptors were gathered from a man aged 35 to 55 with alopecia areata. Some clones in this sample may be carry-over from other donors' samples.

The chain combines TRBV29-1 with TRBJ2-7; a possible D gene is TRBD1 (6 bases). Per the germline V gene, CDR1 is SQVTM and CDR2 is ANQGSEA. The CDR3 spans 11 residues. The germline V and J ends were trimmed by 3 bases and 7 bases, with 10 bases remaining between them. CDR3 loop: CSVDRGGEQYF. The CDR3 DNA sequence: TGCAGCGTTGACAGGGGCGGGGAGCAGTACTTC.

This clonotype was seen a few times. The rearrangement links TRBV20-1 to TRBJ1-5, with a tentative D call TRBD1 (6 bases). Trimming took off 6 bases at V and 2 bases at J, with 14 bases between the two ends. The V gene's germline CDR1 is DFQATT and CDR2 SNEGSKA (reference sequence). This CDR3 has 14 amino acids. This chain's CDR3 is CSAKQGWGNQPQHF. CDR3 sequence (DNA): TGCAGTGCAAAACAGGGTTGGGGCAATCAGCCCCAGCATTTT.

V gene TRBV6-5 combines with J gene TRBJ2-1; D uncertain. Germline V lookup: CDR1 MNHEY, CDR2 SVGAGI. The ends were cut back, 10 bases at V and 3 bases at J, with 10 bases in the middle. There are 12 residues in the CDR3. Written as DNA, the CDR3 is TGTGCCACCGGAGTGGACTACAATGAGCAGTTCTTC. It is translated as CATGVDYNEQFF.

This clonotype occurred a few times. This sequence joins TRBV13 and TRBJ2-7; 11 positions match TRBD2. With 1 base clipped from V and 2 bases from J, the junction kept 13 bases outside the gene matches. The germline CDR1 and CDR2 sequences are PRHDT and FYEKMQ (reference sequence). This CDR3 contains 19 residues. CDR3 loop: CASSLARGVAGGTAYEQYF. The CDR3 DNA reads TGTGCCAGCAGCTTAGCCCGTGGAGTAGCGGGAGGGACCGCCTACGAGCAGTACTTC.

Only a few counts were recorded for this clonotype. This chain joins TRBV7-9 and TRBJ2-7; 10 nucleotides align to TRBD2. The V gene's germline CDR1 is SEHNR and CDR2 FQNEAQ (reference sequence). Trimming removed 5 bases from V and 0 bases from J; junction bases left unmatched: 10. The CDR3 has 17 amino acids. The CDR3 DNA sequence: TGTGCCAGCAGCCATAGCGGGAGGACCCCCAGCTCCTACGAGCAGTACGTC. It is translated as CASSHSGRTPSSYEQYV.

The chain is built from TRBV12-3 or TRBV12-4 and TRBJ2-5; 11 bases fit TRBD1. Trimming at V came to 4 bases and at J to 2 bases, leaving 6 bases not matched to a gene. The CDR3 spans 16 residues. CDR3 DNA sequence: TGTGCCAGCAGTTCCGGGACAGGGGGTTCTCAAGAGACCCAGTACTTC. This translates into CASSSGTGGSQETQYF.

This rearrangement joins TRBV6-2 or TRBV6-3 to TRBJ2-2, with D unresolved. CDR3 length: 14 residues. In germline, CDR1 is MNHEY, CDR2 SVGEGT. V lost 5 bases, J lost 2 bases, and 9 bases lay in between. For the CDR3, the DNA is TGTGCCAGCAGTCTCACTCCCAACACCGGGGAGCTGTTTTTT. It yields the protein CASSLTPNTGELFF.

The chain recombines TRBV3-1 with TRBJ2-5, with D perhaps given as TRBD1 or TRBD2 (5 bases each). Germline CDR1 is LGHDT and CDR2 is YNNKEL (reference sequence). This CDR3 has 15 residues. V dropped 1 base and J dropped 3 bases, with 12 bases sitting between them. CDR3 sequence reads: CASSQVAGREETQYF. CDR3 in DNA: TGTGCCAGCAGCCAAGTGGCAGGGCGGGAAGAGACCCAGTACTTC.

This clonotype has only one observation. The genes are TRBV24-1 and TRBJ2-2; D unclear. Germline V CDR1 and CDR2: KGHDR, SFDVKD. V was trimmed by 6 bases and J by 0 bases, leaving 4 bases between them. The length of the CDR3 is 13 residues. The CDR3 loop is CATSQPNTGELFF. Here the CDR3 DNA reads TGTGCCACCAGTCAACCGAACACCGGGGAGCTGTTTTTT.

The chain joins TRBV12-5 to TRBJ2-1; tentative D call: TRBD1 (5 bases). In germline, CDR1 is LGHNT, CDR2 FRNRAP. The CDR3 sequence is 15 residues long. Between the trimmed V and J ends, which lost 0 bases and 3 bases, there was a span of 9 bases. The CDR3 DNA reads TGTGCTAGTGGTTTGGTATCAGGGATCTACAATGAGCAGTTCTTC. Its translation: CASGLVSGIYNEQFF.

This clonotype was detected only a few times. V gene TRBV11-2 combines with J gene TRBJ2-7, with TRBD1 identical over 9 bases. J was trimmed by 1 base and V by 0 bases; bases with no gene match: 4. The CDR3 totals 16 residues. CDR1 SGHAT and CDR2 FQNNGV come from the germline V gene. The CDR3 is CASSLDFGQGSYEQYF. In DNA, the CDR3 is TGTGCCAGCAGCTTAGATTTCGGACAGGGGTCCTACGAGCAGTACTTC.

This chain connects TRBV7-2 to TRBJ2-7, with 9 bases lining up with TRBD2. The CDR3 has 15 residues. Unmatched junction bases numbered 8, after V lost 4 bases and J lost 4 bases. Germline loops: CDR1 SGHTA, CDR2 FQGNSA. CDR3 DNA sequence: TGTGCCAGCAGCTCTACCGGGACTAGCATGTACGAGCAGTACTTC. It is translated as CASSSTGTSMYEQYF.

The chain carries TRBV29-1 and TRBJ2-7; TRBD1 matches 9 bases. Trimming cost V 1 base and J 3 bases; bases outside gene matches: 10. The CDR3 has 16 residues. Per the germline V gene, CDR1 is SQVTM and CDR2 is ANQGSEA. The CDR3 coding sequence is TGCAGCGTTGAAGGCCTGGACAGGGGAGGGAACTACGAGCAGTACGTC. This codes for CSVEGLDRGGNYEQYV.

The V gene is TRBV5-1, the J gene TRBJ1-1; tentatively, D is TRBD1 (5 bases). This CDR3 has 12 residues. Per germline, CDR1 SGHRS and CDR2 YFSETQ. V dropped 2 bases and J dropped 6 bases, with 8 bases sitting between them. For the CDR3, the DNA is TGCGCCAGCAGCTTTGGGGGTGCTGAAGCTTTCTTT. Translating it yields CASSFGGAEAFF.

This sequence joins TRBV3-1 and TRBJ1-4; D is uncertain. Germline CDR1 LGHDT, CDR2 YNNKEL (reference sequence). CDR3 length: 15 amino acids. The V gene lost 1 base and the J gene lost 4 bases, with 10 bases spanning the gap. CDR3: CASSQGRQFNEKLFF. The CDR3 coding sequence is TGTGCCAGCAGCCAAGGGCGGCAGTTTAATGAAAAACTGTTTTTT.

This clonotype was detected a few times. This chain's CDR3 is CSIADPGETQYF. CDR3 sequence (DNA): TGCAGCATCGCGGACCCTGGAGAGACCCAGTACTTC. The rearrangement joins TRBV29-1 to TRBJ2-5; no firm D call. Trimming pared 8 bases from V and 4 bases from J, leaving 14 bases between. Germline CDR1 and CDR2: SQVTM and ANQGSEA. The CDR3 is 12 residues long.

The J gene is TRBJ1-3, the V gene TRBV28; 9 bases match TRBD1. V was clipped by 7 bases and J by 0 bases; unmatched bases: 10. This CDR3 is built from 17 residues. The germline gives CDR1 MDHEN, CDR2 SYDVKM. CDR3: CASTGQGQTFSGNTIYF. As DNA, the CDR3 is TGTGCCAGCACGGGACAGGGCCAAACCTTCTCTGGAAACACCATATATTTT.

The chain uses TRBV6-1 and TRBJ2-7; D remains ambiguous. Germline-derived CDR1 and CDR2 are MNHNS and SASEGT. The CDR3 spans 14 residues. Trimming pared 1 base from V and 2 bases from J, leaving 9 bases between. The CDR3 loop is CASSEGAGAYEQYV. The CDR3, as DNA: TGTGCCAGCAGTGAAGGCGCAGGAGCCTACGAGCAGTACGTC.

The sample holds a few counts of this clonotype. This chain joins TRBV12-3 or TRBV12-4 and TRBJ2-1, with 13 bases lining up with TRBD2. The CDR3 totals 19 residues. Unmatched junction bases numbered 10, after V lost 5 bases and J lost 0 bases. The CDR3: CASSNSILAGGSSYNEQFF. DNA of the CDR3: TGTGCCAGCAGTAATTCCATACTAGCGGGGGGGAGCTCCTACAATGAGCAGTTCTTC.

This clonotype has more than one count but fewer than ten. The chain is built from TRBV7-2 and TRBJ2-1; D may be TRBD2 (6 bases). Germline CDR1 reads SGHTA; CDR2 reads FQGNSA. CDR3 length equals 16 residues. V was trimmed by 2 bases and J by 5 bases, leaving 16 bases between them. DNA of the CDR3: TGTGCCAGCAGCTTATGGATGAGAATAGCGGACAATGAGCAGTTCTTC. Encoded protein: CASSLWMRIADNEQFF. Together with reference TRBV7-2 and TRBJ2-1, the CDR3 gives the full variable domain: GAGVSQSPSNKVTEKGKDVELRCDPISGHTALYWYRQSLGQGLEFLIYFQGNSAPDKSGLPSDRFSAERTGGSVSTLTIQRTQQEDSAVYLCASSLWMRIADNEQFFGPGTRLTVL.

The V and J genes are TRBV29-1 and TRBJ2-7, with TRBD2 matching 7 bases. The CDR3 sequence is 14 residues long. Germline V gene data show CDR1 as SQVTM and CDR2 as ANQGSEA. J gave up 0 bases and V 0 bases, and 2 bases lay outside the gene matches. CDR3 in DNA: TGCAGCGTTGAAGATCGGGGGGACTCCTACGAGCAGTACTTC. Translating it yields CSVEDRGDSYEQYF.

This sequence joins TRBV11-2 and TRBJ1-2; 7 bases map to TRBD1. The CDR3 runs to 14 residues. The germline V gene encodes CDR1 SGHAT and CDR2 FQNNGV. J gave up 4 bases and V 3 bases, and 5 bases lay outside the gene matches. The CDR3 sequence is CASSLSGGPYGYTF. In DNA form, the CDR3 reads TGTGCCAGCAGCTTGTCAGGGGGACCCTATGGCTACACCTTC. Combining the CDR3 with reference TRBV11-2 and TRBJ1-2 gives the whole variable domain EAGVAQSPRYKIIEKRQSVAFWCNPISGHATLYWYQQILGQGPKLLIQFQNNGVVDDSQLPKDRFSAERLKGVDSTLKIQPAKLEDSAVYLCASSLSGGPYGYTFGSGTRLTVV.

The chain is built from TRBV12-3 or TRBV12-4 and TRBJ1-2; the D is unclear. Trimming cost V 1 base and J 8 bases, with 8 bases left between them. The CDR3 loop spans 12 amino acids. This CDR3 reads CASSLGGIGYTF. In DNA, the CDR3 is TGTGCCAGCAGTTTAGGAGGGATCGGCTACACCTTC.

This clonotype showed up just a few times. The chain has TRBV2 and TRBJ2-7; D is tentatively TRBD1 or TRBD2 (5 bases each). Deletions cut 3 bases from V and 2 bases from J, with 17 bases between. CDR3 length: 16 residues. CDR1 SNHLY and CDR2 FYNNEI come from the germline V gene. The CDR3: CASSENTGPITYEQYV. Here the CDR3 DNA reads TGTGCCAGCAGTGAGAACACGGGACCGATAACCTACGAGCAGTACGTC.

The sample holds a few counts of this clonotype. The chain employs TRBV21-1 and TRBJ2-3; TRBD2, as called in the table, went unchecked against the DNA. TRBV21-1 is termed a pseudogene. The CDR3 sequence is 18 residues long. DNA of the CDR3: TGTGCCAGCAGCAAAGGTGATAGCGGGATTACTAGCACAGATACGCAGTATTTT. Translation gives CASSKGDSGITSTDTQYF.

The rearrangement links TRBV27 to TRBJ1-5; 10 bases are shared with TRBD1. The CDR3 runs 17 residues. CDR1 and CDR2 from the germline V gene are MNHEY and SMNVEV (reference sequence). Germline trimming cut 6 bases from V and 2 bases from J; bases unmatched to any gene: 10. In nucleotides, the CDR3 is TGTGCCAGCAGGCGGACAGGGGGGCTGTTAGGCAATCAGCCCCAGCATTTT. This codes for CASRRTGGLLGNQPQHF.

The chain couples TRBV7-2 to TRBJ2-5, with D perhaps being TRBD1 or TRBD2 (5 bases each). The CDR3 is 15 residues long. The germline V gene encodes CDR1 SGHTA and CDR2 FQGNSA. Trimming shortened V by 4 bases and J by 2 bases, and 14 bases separated the two germline ends. CDR3 sequence: CASSSVRWGQETQYF. The CDR3 coding sequence is TGTGCCAGCAGCTCCGTCCGCTGGGGGCAAGAGACCCAGTACTTC. The variable domain in full, with the rest retrieved from reference TRBV7-2 and TRBJ2-5, is GAGVSQSPSNKVTEKGKDVELRCDPISGHTALYWYRQSLGQGLEFLIYFQGNSAPDKSGLPSDRFSAERTGGSVSTLTIQRTQQEDSAVYLCASSSVRWGQETQYFGPGTRLLVL.